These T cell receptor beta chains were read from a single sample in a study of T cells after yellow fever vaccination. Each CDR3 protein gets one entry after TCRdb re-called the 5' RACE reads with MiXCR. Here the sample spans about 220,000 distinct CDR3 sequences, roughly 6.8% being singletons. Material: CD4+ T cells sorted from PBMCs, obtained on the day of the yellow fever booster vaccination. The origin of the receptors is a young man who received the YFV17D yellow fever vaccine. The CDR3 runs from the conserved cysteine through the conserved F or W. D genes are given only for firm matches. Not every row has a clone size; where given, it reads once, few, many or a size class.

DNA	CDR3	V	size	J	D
TGCAGCGTTGGACAGGTGGGAGGCGGGGAGCTGTTTTTT	CSVGQVGGGELFF	TRBV29-1	many	TRBJ2-2	-
TGTGCCAGCCGAGGGGTAGACGGCTACACCTTC	CASRGVDGYTF	TRBV3-1	-	TRBJ1-2	-
TGTGCCAGCAGTCAAAGCGGGAGTTTCTACAATGAGCAGTTCTTC	CASSQSGSFYNEQFF	TRBV7-2	few	TRBJ2-1	TRBD2
TGCGCCAGCAGTGGACCCGGACTAGCGGAAAATGAGCAGTTCTTC	CASSGPGLAENEQFF	TRBV10-2	many	TRBJ2-1	TRBD2
TGCAGCGGCCGAGAGGGCGGGGAGACCCAGTACTTC	CSGREGGETQYF	TRBV29-1	few	TRBJ2-5	-
TGCGCCAGCAGGACCGGGACAGGGCCTACCTACGAGCAGTACTTC	CASRTGTGPTYEQYF	TRBV5-1	few	TRBJ2-7	TRBD1
TGTGCCAGCCGCCACTTACCTACAGCCAAAAGGGAGACAGATACGCAGTATTTT	CASRHLPTAKRETDTQYF	TRBV6-1	many	TRBJ2-3	-
TGCGCCAGCAGCCAAGGACAGGGGAGTTACTATGGCTACACCTTC	CASSQGQGSYYGYTF	TRBV4-3	many	TRBJ1-2	TRBD1
TGCAGTGCCCATCCGGGGACAGTAACTAACTATGGCTACACCTTC	CSAHPGTVTNYGYTF	TRBV20-1	-	TRBJ1-2	TRBD1
TGCAGTGCCCCAAGGGAGGGGACCCCCTATGGCTACACCTTC	CSAPREGTPYGYTF	TRBV20-1	few	TRBJ1-2	-
TGCAGTGCAAAGACCCCGGGACAGGGCCCCTACAATGAGCAGTTCTTC	CSAKTPGQGPYNEQFF	TRBV20-1	few	TRBJ2-1	TRBD1
TGCGCCAGCAGCTTGGACAGGGTAACTGAAGCTTTCTTT	CASSLDRVTEAFF	TRBV5-1	-	TRBJ1-1	-
TGTGCCAGCAGCCAAGAAGTATCCTACGAGCAGTACTTC	CASSQEVSYEQYF	TRBV3-1	many	TRBJ2-7	-
TGTGCCAGCAGCACCTGGACTAGCGTGAACACCGGGGAGCTGTTTTTT	CASSTWTSVNTGELFF	TRBV7-2	-	TRBJ2-2	TRBD2
TGTGCCTGGACCATGACATCTTATAATTCACCCCTCCACTTT	CAWTMTSYNSPLHF	TRBV30	-	TRBJ1-6	-
TGTGCCAGCACCGTCTTGCCGGGGCACAACCAAGAGACCCAGTACTTC	CASTVLPGHNQETQYF	TRBV7-2	few	TRBJ2-5	-
TGTGCCATCAGTGAGGGACAGGGTTCCTACAATGAGCAGTTCTTC	CAISEGQGSYNEQFF	TRBV10-3	few	TRBJ2-1	TRBD1
TGCAGTGCTAGAGTCCCGCTAGCGGAAGAGACCCAGTACTTC	CSARVPLAEETQYF	TRBV20-1	many	TRBJ2-5	TRBD2
TGTGCCATCAGCCAAGAGACAGGGGGCTCCGACGAGCAGTACTTC	CAISQETGGSDEQYF	TRBV10-3	-	TRBJ2-7	TRBD1
TGTGCCAGCAGTTCGACAGGGAGCCGGGAGACTGAAGCTTTCTTT	CASSSTGSRETEAFF	TRBV6-5	few	TRBJ1-1	TRBD1
TGTGCCATCAGTGAGGGTGGGACTAGCGGGAGACGATCCTACAATGAGCAGTTCTTC	CAISEGGTSGRRSYNEQFF	TRBV10-3	-	TRBJ2-1	TRBD2
TGTGCCAGCTCACCCCTAGCGGGAAGCACAGATACGCAGTATTTT	CASSPLAGSTDTQYF	TRBV18	-	TRBJ2-3	TRBD2
TGTGCCAGCTCACCACTATCCGGGGCCTCCTATGGCTACACCTTC	CASSPLSGASYGYTF	TRBV18	many	TRBJ1-2	-
TGCGCCAGCAGGTTTGGCACCGGGGAGCTGTTTTTT	CASRFGTGELFF	TRBV5-1	-	TRBJ2-2	-
TGTGCCAGCAGCGCTGCCGGGACAGGGGGCGGCACTAATGAAAAACTGTTTTTT	CASSAAGTGGGTNEKLFF	TRBV11-1	few	TRBJ1-4	TRBD1
TGTGCCAGCAGTTACTTGAGGGAGCTAGCCAAAAACATTCAGTACTTC	CASSYLRELAKNIQYF	TRBV6-2/TRBV6-3	few	TRBJ2-4	-
TGTGCCAGCAGCTTAATTCCCGGGGAGCTGTTTTTT	CASSLIPGELFF	TRBV7-3	many	TRBJ2-2	-
TGTGCCAGCAGCGGAATGGACATATCGAATGAAAAACTGTTTTTT	CASSGMDISNEKLFF	TRBV7-9	many	TRBJ1-4	-
TGTGCCAGCAATATCCTAGGGGGGCCCCAGTACTTC	CASNILGGPQYF	TRBV6-2/TRBV6-3	many	TRBJ2-5	-
TGTGCCAGCAGCTGGGGTAGCTCTGGGGCCAACGTCCTGACTTTC	CASSWGSSGANVLTF	TRBV7-9	few	TRBJ2-6	-
TGTGCCAGCAGCCCCCTAGCGGGGTCCGGAGATACGCAGTATTTT	CASSPLAGSGDTQYF	TRBV4-2	many	TRBJ2-3	TRBD2
TGTGCCAGCAGTTACTCCGGCTCAACTAATGAAAAACTGTTTTTT	CASSYSGSTNEKLFF	TRBV6-5	-	TRBJ1-4	-
TGTGCCAGCGGACAGGACCCTTCACCCCTCCACTTT	CASGQDPSPLHF	TRBV7-9	many	TRBJ1-6	TRBD1
TGCAGTGCTAGATCCGGGACTAGCGGGAGCGGGGCCCCTGGGCAGTACTTC	CSARSGTSGSGAPGQYF	TRBV20-1	few	TRBJ2-7	TRBD2
TGTGCCAGCAGTAGACTAGCGGAACGGAGGGCCTACGAGCAGTACTTC	CASSRLAERRAYEQYF	TRBV28	many	TRBJ2-7	TRBD2
TGTGCCAGCAGCGCCCCCCCGGGAGAGACCCAGTACTTC	CASSAPPGETQYF	TRBV7-2	many	TRBJ2-5	-
TGCGCCAGCAGCCCCTTCGGGACAGCCCTGGATACGCAGTATTTT	CASSPFGTALDTQYF	TRBV4-3	many	TRBJ2-3	TRBD1
TGTGCCAGTCGGGAGGGGGCGCAGGGCCTCAATCAGCCCCAGCATTTT	CASREGAQGLNQPQHF	TRBV19	-	TRBJ1-5	TRBD1
TGTGCCAGCAGCTTAATGGACCTGGGAAGGATTGTTCTCGCCGGGGAGCTGTTTTTT	CASSLMDLGRIVLAGELFF	TRBV5-4	-	TRBJ2-2	-
TGTGCCAGCAGCCAAACTCGGGAGCTGTTTTTT	CASSQTRELFF	TRBV7-8	many	TRBJ2-2	-
TGTGCCAGCAGCCAAGATTCCGGGAGGTGGACCGGGGAGCTGTTTTTT	CASSQDSGRWTGELFF	TRBV3-1	-	TRBJ2-2	TRBD2
TGTGCCACCAGCTCCTTCCCGGATTCACCCCTCCACTTT	CATSSFPDSPLHF	TRBV15	few	TRBJ1-6	-
TGTGCCAGCAAGCCAGCGGGCGAGGGGGAGACCCAGTACTTC	CASKPAGEGETQYF	TRBV6-1	-	TRBJ2-5	-
TGTGCCAGCAGCCAGACGGAGACCCAGTACTTC	CASSQTETQYF	TRBV11-2	many	TRBJ2-5	-
TGTGCCAGCAGCTTGCTAGCGGGAGATGTTACAGATACGCAGTATTTT	CASSLLAGDVTDTQYF	TRBV7-8	many	TRBJ2-3	TRBD2
TGTGCCAGCTCGGTGACTAGAAATGAGCAGTTCTTC	CASSVTRNEQFF	TRBV18	-	TRBJ2-1	-
TGTGCCAGCAGTTTAAAGGGACAAGTTAATCAGCCCCAGCATTTT	CASSLKGQVNQPQHF	TRBV27	-	TRBJ1-5	-
TGTGCCAGTAGTACCGGACAGACAGCTAACTATGGCTACACCTTC	CASSTGQTANYGYTF	TRBV19	few	TRBJ1-2	-
TGTGCCAGCAGTTACGGGGGACTAGCGGGAAAGTACGAGCAGTACTTC	CASSYGGLAGKYEQYF	TRBV6-5	few	TRBJ2-7	TRBD2
TGTGCCAGTAGTACGACGGCCTCAGATACGCAGTATTTT	CASSTTASDTQYF	TRBV19	many	TRBJ2-3	-
TGTGCCAGCAGTAACCGAGGGCCCGAGCAGTACTTC	CASSNRGPEQYF	TRBV6-2/TRBV6-3	few	TRBJ2-7	-
TGCGCCAGCAGGAGGGGACTAGCGGGAGGCCTTCACAATGAGCAGTTCTTC	CASRRGLAGGLHNEQFF	TRBV10-2	-	TRBJ2-1	TRBD2
TGTGCCATCCCCGGGACTAGCGGGAGGAACGAGTTCTTC	CAIPGTSGRNEFF	TRBV6-1	many	TRBJ2-1	TRBD2
TGTGCCAGCAGTGAGCAGCGGGACACTGAAGCTTTCTTT	CASSEQRDTEAFF	TRBV6-4	-	TRBJ1-1	-
TGTGCCAGCAGCTTAGGAGGGAGCGGAGCGGGGGTGGAGACCCAGTACTTC	CASSLGGSGAGVETQYF	TRBV7-2	few	TRBJ2-5	TRBD2